A single sample gave rise to the 7 T cell receptor beta chains below, sequenced in a study of blood T cell repertoires in COVID-19. Libraries were prepared by immunoSEQ multiplex PCR; TCRdb keeps only in-frame clonotypes and omits some of them. Among about 72,000 clones listed, more than 70% were seen once. The sample comprised peripheral blood. The receptors were gathered from a woman of 80 years or more with active or convalescent COVID-19.

V is TRBV5-4 and J is TRBJ1-1, with D tentatively TRBD1 (5 bases). V gave up 4 bases and J gave up 8 bases, with 15 bases separating them. Germline CDR1 SGHNT, CDR2 YYREEE (reference sequence). This CDR3 has 13 residues. The CDR3: CASSPRGEGEAFF. In DNA form, the CDR3 reads TGTGCCAGCAGCCCCCGGGGGGAGGGCGAAGCTTTCTTT. Complete variable domain (other parts from reference TRBV5-4 and TRBJ1-1): ETGVTQSPTHLIKTRGQQVTLRCSSQSGHNTVSWYQQALGQGPQFIFQYYREEENGRGNFPPRFSGLQFPNYSSELNVNALELDDSALYLCASSPRGEGEAFFGQGTRLTVV.

In its sample, this clone was seen once. The chain recombines TRBV4-3 with TRBJ2-5; D is unclear. V was cut by 2 bases and J by 1 base, with 11 bases left in between. This CDR3 region has 15 residues. Germline V lookup: CDR1 LGHNA, CDR2 YSLEER. In nucleotides, the CDR3 is TGCGCCAGCAGCCAATCTTTAGTTGGCCAAGAGACCCAGTACTTC. It is translated as CASSQSLVGQETQYF.

This chain connects TRBV28 to TRBJ2-7; tentatively, D is TRBD1 (6 bases). The germline V gene has CDR1 MDHEN and CDR2 SYDVKM. The V gene lost 6 bases and the J gene lost 3 bases, with 18 bases spanning the gap. The CDR3 extends over 15 amino acids. The CDR3 bases are TGTGCCAGCAGAGCGACAGGCGGAAACATCTACGAGCAGTACTTC. It yields the protein CASRATGGNIYEQYF.

J is TRBJ2-7 and V is TRBV5-8; TRBD1 matches at 10 bases. Germline CDR1 SGHTS, CDR2 YDEGEE. V trimming: 4 bases; J trimming: 5 bases; junction bases outside the gene matches: 6. The CDR3 has 14 amino acids. CDR3 region: CASSIGQGGDEQYF. The CDR3 DNA follows: TGTGCCAGCAGCATCGGACAGGGGGGGGACGAGCAGTACTTC.

In this sample, this clone turned up a few times. The chain employs TRBV29-1 and TRBJ1-2; 8 bases fit TRBD1. Germline V CDR1 and CDR2: SQVTM, ANQGSEA. J was trimmed by 6 bases and V by 3 bases; bases with no gene match: 12. The CDR3 runs to 15 residues. The CDR3 coding sequence is TGCAGCGTTGACGAACGGACAGGGATGGTAAATGGCTACACCTTC. Protein sequence: CSVDERTGMVNGYTF.

V is TRBV15 and J is TRBJ2-4; the D is unclear. Germline-derived CDR1 and CDR2 are LNHNV and YYDKDF (reference sequence). There are 16 residues in the CDR3. V lost 0 bases, J lost 6 bases, and 15 bases lay in between. The CDR3 loop reads CATSRDPAGRSNIQYF. The CDR3 nucleotides are TGTGCCACCAGCAGAGATCCGGCAGGTCGCTCAAACATTCAGTACTTC.

This clone was picked up many times. Other DNA sequences in the sample encode the same CDR3. The chain recombines TRBV9 with TRBJ2-5, with a weak D call TRBD2 (5 bases). The CDR3 extends over 11 amino acids. Between the trimmed V and J ends, which lost 4 bases and 5 bases, there was a span of 6 bases. Per the germline V gene, CDR1 is SGDLS and CDR2 is YYNGEE. This chain's CDR3 is CASSRGETQYF. In DNA form, the CDR3 reads TGTGCCAGCAGCCGAGGGGAGACCCAGTACTTC.